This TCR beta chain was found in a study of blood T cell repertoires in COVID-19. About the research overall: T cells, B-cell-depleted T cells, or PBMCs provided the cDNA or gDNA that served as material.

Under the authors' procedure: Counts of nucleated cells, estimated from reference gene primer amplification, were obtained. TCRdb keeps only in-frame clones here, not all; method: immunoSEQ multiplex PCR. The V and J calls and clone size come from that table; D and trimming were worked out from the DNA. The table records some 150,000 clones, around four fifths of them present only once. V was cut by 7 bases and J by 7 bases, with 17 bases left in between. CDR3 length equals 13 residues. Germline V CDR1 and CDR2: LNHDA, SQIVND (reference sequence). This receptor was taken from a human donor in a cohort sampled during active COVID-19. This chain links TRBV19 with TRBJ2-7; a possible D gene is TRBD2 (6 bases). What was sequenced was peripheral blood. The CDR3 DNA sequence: TGTGCCAGTACCCAGGGACTCCACGGAGAGCAGTACTTC. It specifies CASTQGLHGEQYF.